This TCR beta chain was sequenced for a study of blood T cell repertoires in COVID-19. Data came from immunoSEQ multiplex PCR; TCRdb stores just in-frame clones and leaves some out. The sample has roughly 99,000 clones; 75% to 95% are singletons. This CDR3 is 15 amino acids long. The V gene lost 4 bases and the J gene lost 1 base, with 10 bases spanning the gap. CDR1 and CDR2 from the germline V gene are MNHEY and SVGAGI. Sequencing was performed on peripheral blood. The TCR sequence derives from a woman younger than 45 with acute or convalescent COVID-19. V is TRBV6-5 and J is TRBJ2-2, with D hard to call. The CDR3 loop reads CASSSEELNTGELFF. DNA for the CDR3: TGTGCCAGCAGTTCCGAGGAGCTGAACACCGGGGAGCTGTTTTTT.